The 2 T cell receptor beta chains given below trace back to one sample, sequenced in a study of T cell repertoires in cytomegalovirus infection. TCRdb reprocessed the reads with MiXCR, giving one entry per CDR3 protein. This table holds a few hundred thousand distinct CDR3 sequences, roughly 29% found once. Sequencing used PBMCs. The receptors were sampled from a human donor in good health (CMV status not recorded). Some clones in this sample may be carry-over from other donors' samples.

This clonotype turned up a few times. The chain combines TRBV5-1 with TRBJ1-5, with 9 bases that match TRBD1. This CDR3 comprises 15 residues. In germline, CDR1 is SGHRS, CDR2 YFSETQ. V lost 4 bases and J lost 5; bases outside the gene matches: 7. The CDR3 sequence: CASSEQGARDQPQHF. The DNA for the CDR3 is TGCGCCAGCAGCGAACAGGGGGCTCGTGATCAGCCCCAGCATTTT. Based on the CDR3 plus reference TRBV5-1 and TRBJ1-5, the full variable domain is KAGVTQTPRYLIKTRGQQVTLSCSPISGHRSVSWYQQTPGQGLQFLFEYFSETQRNKGNFPGRFSGRQFSNSRSEMNVSTLELGDSALYLCASSEQGARDQPQHFGDGTRLSIL.

V gene TRBV6-6 combines with J gene TRBJ2-7; 7 bases line up with TRBD2. V was clipped by 7 bases and J by 0 bases; unmatched bases: 12. Per germline, CDR1 MNHNY and CDR2 SVGAGI (reference sequence). This CDR3 contains 16 residues. The CDR3 sequence is CASTPGGGASSYEQYV. The DNA of the CDR3 is TGTGCCAGCACCCCTGGGGGAGGGGCGAGCTCCTACGAGCAGTACGTC.